This T cell receptor (beta chain) is from a study of radiotherapy plus CTLA-4 blockade in lung cancer (dated by TCRdb to 2017 to 2018). Concerning the study at large: Objective responses were observed in 18% of enrolled patients, and disease control was achieved in approximately 30%.

The study at large found these results: Increased serum interferon-beta after radiation, together with early dynamic changes in blood T cell clones, were reported to be the strongest predictors of response. After treatment with radiotherapy and ipilimumab, TCR clones that originated in tumors expanded in peripheral blood.

Library construction relied on the immunoSEQ multiplex PCR assay. TCRdb holds this immuneACCESS table with in-frame rearrangements only. Some clones are missing; in checked studies, unresolved V genes explain under half, and the rest has no known cause. The sample table records roughly 120,000 clones; about 77% of these occur just once. The ten largest account for approximately 5.5% of the sample. CDR1 and CDR2 are drawn from the germline V gene: MDHEN, SYDVKM. Trimming removed 6 bases from V and 5 bases from J; the gene matches leave 12 bases unexplained. From the cysteine through the phenylalanine, the CDR3 covers 16 amino acids. The CDR3 DNA has 48 bases and is translated from base 1. This clone is a singleton in its sample. Its antigen is unknown. Base quality data are lacking; no much larger clone is found one base away. The study tested focal radiation therapy combined with CTLA-4 blockade (ipilimumab) in patients with chemo-refractory metastatic non-small-cell lung cancer.

The chain uses TRBV28 and TRBJ1-4; 7 central bases correspond to TRBD1. The origin of this receptor is a human donor with non-small cell lung cancer who had a partial response to radiotherapy plus ipilimumab. Sequenced here: peripheral blood, sampled from a patient treated with radiotherapy plus ipilimumab. The DNA sequence follows: TGTGCCAGCAGCAGAAGGACAGGCCTTGCGAATGAAAAACTGTTTTTT. This gives the protein CASSRRTGLANEKLFF.